One sample yielded the 27 T cell receptor beta chains listed below, sequenced in a study of glioma-infiltrating T cells after dendritic cell vaccination. The time point denotes: after dendritic cell vaccination, including at tumor progression/relapse. The method was immunoSEQ multiplex PCR; TCRdb's version includes in-frame clones alone and lacks a portion of them. There are roughly 60,000 clones in the sample; about nine tenths occur only once, and 11% lies in the top ten. Sample: blood, taken after dendritic cell vaccination. These TCRs come from a human donor with glioblastoma.

As concerns this clone: Within the sample, other DNA sequences also encode this same CDR3. The chain joins TRBV9 to TRBJ1-6; no firm D call. The germline gives CDR1 SGDLS, CDR2 YYNGEE. This CDR3 is 15 amino acids long. Deletions cut 4 bases from V and 6 bases from J, with 14 bases between. CDR3 loop: CASSPRGVPNSPLHF. CDR3 nucleotides: TGTGCCAGCAGCCCCCGGGGTGTCCCTAATTCACCCCTCCACTTT. Variable domain in full (rest from reference TRBV9 and TRBJ1-6): DSGVTQTPKHLITATGQRVTLRCSPRSGDLSVYWYQQSLDQGLQFLIQYYNGEERAKGNILERFSAQQFPDLHSELNLSSLELGDSALYFCASSPRGVPNSPLHFGNGTRLTVT.

The rearrangement joins TRBV19 to TRBJ1-2; 8 bases map to TRBD1. Germline lookup yields CDR1 LNHDA and CDR2 SQIVND (reference sequence). The CDR3 runs to 13 residues. V shed 9 bases and J 4 bases; nucleotides not matched to a gene: 7. CDR3 protein: CARGQGSTYGYTF. In DNA form, the CDR3 reads TGTGCCAGAGGACAGGGTTCTACCTATGGCTACACCTTC.

Here the CDR3 reads CASRLSGANVLTF. The DNA for the CDR3 is TGTGCCAGTAGGTTATCTGGGGCCAACGTCCTGACTTTC. The rearrangement uses TRBV19 and TRBJ2-6; unclear D gene. CDR3 length equals 13 residues. The V end was cut by 6 bases, the J end by 1 base, with 4 bases between. CDR1 is LNHDA and CDR2 is SQIVND in the germline V gene (reference sequence).

V is TRBV7-2 and J is TRBJ2-5, with 8 bases matching TRBD2. Losses at the gene ends were 2 bases for V and 5 bases for J; bases not matched to a gene: 13. This CDR3 region has 17 residues. Per germline, CDR1 SGHTA and CDR2 FQGNSA. DNA of the CDR3: TGTGCCAGCAGCTTAAAAGCAAGCCGGGGGGGCGGGGAGACCCAGTACTTC. Its protein product is CASSLKASRGGGETQYF.

V and J are TRBV9 and TRBJ1-3; D gene uncertain. V shed 0 bases and J shed 2 bases, with 6 bases lying between them. The CDR3 has 14 residues. Germline lookup yields CDR1 SGDLS and CDR2 YYNGEE. The CDR3 loop reads CASSVEPAGNTIYF. The DNA for the CDR3 is TGTGCCAGCAGCGTAGAACCGGCTGGAAACACCATATATTTT.

In DNA, the CDR3 is TGCGCCAGCAGCCAAGTCCTAGCGGGACCCTACAATGAGCAGTTCTTC. It specifies CASSQVLAGPYNEQFF. The V and J genes are TRBV4-3 and TRBJ2-1, with 9 nucleotides matching TRBD2. This CDR3 region has 16 residues. Germline CDR1 and CDR2: LGHNA and YSLEER. V lost 1 base, J lost 2 bases, and 3 bases stayed unmatched.

The rearrangement joins TRBV30 to TRBJ2-7, with D perhaps assigned TRBD1 or TRBD2 (5 bases each). The V end lost 8 bases, the J end lost 4 bases, and 12 bases lay between the germline ends. This CDR3 is built from 11 residues. CDR1 and CDR2 (germline): GTSNPN, SVGIG (reference sequence). CDR3 amino acids: CAGGGRYEQYF. DNA for the CDR3: TGTGCCGGGGGTGGCAGGTACGAGCAGTACTTC.

The V call is TRBV2, the J call TRBJ2-3; 8 bases fit TRBD2. The V and J ends lost 8 bases and 2 bases, in that order; junction bases with no gene match: 6. The CDR3 is made up of 14 amino acids. Germline loops: CDR1 SNHLY, CDR2 FYNNEI. The CDR3 DNA is TGTGCCAGCCTCGGGGGGGTTACCACAGATACGCAGTATTTT. The encoded protein is CASLGGVTTDTQYF.

The chain is built from TRBV10-1 and TRBJ2-6, with 7 bases fitting TRBD1. This CDR3 comprises 21 residues. Looked up from germline, CDR1 is WNHNN and CDR2 is SYGVQD (reference sequence). J gave up 0 bases and V 3 bases, and 17 bases lay outside the gene matches. The CDR3 DNA follows: TGCGCCAGCAGTGATTACCCGGGACAGCGTTTTTTAAGCTCTGGGGCCAACGTCCTGACTTTC. The encoded protein is CASSDYPGQRFLSSGANVLTF.

This sequence joins TRBV2 and TRBJ2-3, with TRBD2 matching over 10 bases. Per the germline V gene, CDR1 is SNHLY and CDR2 is FYNNEI. V shed 6 bases, J shed 0 bases, and the junction held 3 bases outside the gene matches. The CDR3 totals 15 residues. CDR3 DNA: TGTGCCAGCAGAGAGGGACTAGCGAGCACAGATACGCAGTATTTT. Amino acid sequence: CASREGLASTDTQYF. The entire variable domain, with the rest obtained from reference TRBV2 and TRBJ2-3, is as follows: EPEVTQTPSHQVTQMGQEVILRCVPISNHLYFYWYRQILGQKVEFLVSFYNNEISEKSEIFDDQFSVERPDGSNFTLKIRSTKLEDSAMYFCASREGLASTDTQYFGPGTRLTVL.

The chain combines TRBV7-8 with TRBJ2-3; 11 bases line up with TRBD2. This CDR3 contains 18 residues. The V segment lost 0 bases and the J segment 0 bases; nucleotides outside the gene matches: 5. Germline loops: CDR1 SGHVS, CDR2 FQNEAQ. The CDR3 DNA sequence: TGTGCCAGCAGCTTAGCTAGCGGGGGGGCAGCTAGCACAGATACGCAGTATTTT. Translating it yields CASSLASGGAASTDTQYF.

J is TRBJ2-1 and V is TRBV7-2; 12 bases line up with TRBD2. Germline assignment: CDR1 SGHTA and CDR2 FQGNSA. This CDR3 comprises 15 residues. V trimming: 4 bases; J trimming: 4 bases; junction bases outside the gene matches: 2. The DNA for the CDR3 is TGTGCCAGCAGCTCTACTAGCGGGGGGTACAATGAGCAGTTCTTC. It encodes CASSSTSGGYNEQFF.

The chain carries TRBV5-1 and TRBJ2-1; TRBD2 agrees at 11 bases. The CDR3 loop spans 17 amino acids. Trimming at V came to 0 bases and at J to 6 bases, leaving 8 bases not matched to a gene. Per germline, CDR1 SGHRS and CDR2 YFSETQ. This CDR3 is CASSLASGGNRGNEQFF. CDR3 DNA sequence: TGCGCCAGCAGCTTGGCTAGCGGGGGGAATAGGGGCAATGAGCAGTTCTTC. The full variable domain, rest sourced from reference TRBV5-1 and TRBJ2-1, is KAGVTQTPRYLIKTRGQQVTLSCSPISGHRSVSWYQQTPGQGLQFLFEYFSETQRNKGNFPGRFSGRQFSNSRSEMNVSTLELGDSALYLCASSLASGGNRGNEQFFGPGTRLTVL.

This chain joins TRBV20-1 and TRBJ1-2, with a possible D match to TRBD1 (5 bases). Germline CDR1 and CDR2: DFQATT and SNEGSKA (reference sequence). Trimming took 4 bases from V and 6 from J, leaving 9 bases between them. CDR3 length: 11 amino acids. The CDR3 DNA reads TGCAGTGCTAATGGGGCCCATGGCTACACCTTC. It yields the protein CSANGAHGYTF.

This chain connects TRBV5-1 to TRBJ2-7; 8 nucleotides match TRBD1. Germline V CDR1 and CDR2: SGHRS, YFSETQ. With V trimmed by 6 bases and J by 5 bases, 16 bases remained unmatched. The CDR3 is 16 amino acids. CDR3 sequence reads: CASTPLGTGSVNEQYF. CDR3 in DNA: TGCGCCAGCACCCCGCTAGGGACAGGATCGGTCAACGAGCAGTACTTC. Full variable domain (outside the CDR3, taken from reference TRBV5-1 and TRBJ2-7): KAGVTQTPRYLIKTRGQQVTLSCSPISGHRSVSWYQQTPGQGLQFLFEYFSETQRNKGNFPGRFSGRQFSNSRSEMNVSTLELGDSALYLCASTPLGTGSVNEQYFGPGTRLTVT.

This chain connects TRBV6-4 to TRBJ1-2; D is undetermined. This CDR3 spans 13 amino acids. Trimming left V 2 bases short and J 4 bases short, with 8 bases between. Germline CDR1 MRHNA, CDR2 SNTAGT. CDR3 bases: TGTGCCAGCAGTGACCACAGCTTCTATGGCTACACCTTC. Translation: CASSDHSFYGYTF.

The V gene is TRBV2, the J gene TRBJ2-5; perhaps TRBD1 as D (6 bases). V was shortened by 10 bases and J by 4 bases, with 28 bases between the two germline ends. The germline V gene has CDR1 SNHLY and CDR2 FYNNEI. This CDR3 region has 17 residues. Here the CDR3 reads CATRLTLMSIRGETQYF. DNA for the CDR3: TGTGCCACCAGACTAACCCTAATGTCGATCAGGGGAGAGACCCAGTACTTC.

This chain joins TRBV6-1 and TRBJ2-1, with a possible D match to TRBD2 (6 bases). The CDR3 loop spans 19 amino acids. V lost 2 bases and J 5 bases, leaving 25 bases between the germline ends. Germline V gene data show CDR1 as MNHNS and CDR2 as SASEGT. The CDR3 sequence: CASSELLGGAGHPDNEQFF. In DNA, the CDR3 is TGTGCCAGCAGTGAATTGTTGGGGGGAGCGGGTCATCCCGACAATGAGCAGTTCTTC.

The rearrangement joins TRBV30 to TRBJ1-5, with a weak D call TRBD1 (5 bases). Trimming pared 3 bases from V and 3 bases from J, leaving 9 bases between. This CDR3 contains 13 residues. The germline V gene encodes CDR1 GTSNPN and CDR2 SVGIG (reference sequence). The CDR3 region is CAWSRGTNQPQHF. Here the CDR3 DNA reads TGTGCCTGGAGCCGGGGGACCAATCAGCCCCAGCATTTT. The full variable domain, with the rest looked up from reference TRBV30 and TRBJ1-5, is SQTIHQWPATLVQPVGSPLSLECTVEGTSNPNLYWYRQAAGRGLQLLFYSVGIGQISSEVPQNLSASRPQDRQFILSSKKLLLSDSGFYLCAWSRGTNQPQHFGDGTRLSIL.

In its sample, this clone was seen once. The rearrangement joins TRBV6-5 to TRBJ2-3; D is uncertain. In germline, CDR1 is MNHEY, CDR2 SVGAGI. This CDR3 contains 11 residues. CDR3 amino acids: CASSYLDTQYF. CDR3 DNA: TGTGCGAGCTCCTATTTGGATACGCAGTATTTT.

The CDR3 DNA follows: TGCGCCAGCTCACCGAAGAGGGCTAACACTGAAGCTTTCTTT. This translates into CASSPKRANTEAFF. J is TRBJ1-1 and V is TRBV5-1; D ambiguous. Germline-derived CDR1 and CDR2 are SGHRS and YFSETQ. Trimming left V 7 bases short and J 2 bases short, with 15 bases between. This CDR3 is 14 amino acids long.

V is TRBV9 and J is TRBJ1-2; D is perhaps TRBD1 (5 bases). Between the trimmed V and J ends, which lost 3 bases and 8 bases, there was a span of 17 bases. CDR1 and CDR2 (germline): SGDLS, YYNGEE. This CDR3 spans 14 amino acids. CDR3 nucleotides: TGTGCCAGCAGCGCTACTGGGGGGGGTTACGGCTACACCTTC. It codes for CASSATGGGYGYTF.

This clone was counted only a few times. The gene calls are TRBV9 and TRBJ2-5; 9 nucleotides match TRBD2. With V trimmed by 0 bases and J by 1 base, 4 bases remained unmatched. The CDR3 contains 16 residues. Germline-derived CDR1 and CDR2 are SGDLS and YYNGEE. The CDR3 reads CASSVAGGRAQETQYF. For the CDR3, the DNA is TGTGCCAGCAGCGTAGCTGGCGGGAGGGCCCAAGAGACCCAGTACTTC.

V and J are TRBV18 and TRBJ1-2; 9 bases are shared with TRBD1. Trimming removed 6 bases from V and 3 bases from J; junction bases left unmatched: 14. Germline CDR1 and CDR2: KGHSH and LQKENI. CDR3 size: 17 residues. CDR3 DNA: TGTGCCAGCTCGCTAGGACAGGGGTTGGCGCAGGACTATGGCTACACCTTC. Residues: CASSLGQGLAQDYGYTF.

The chain joins TRBV5-6 to TRBJ1-2; no clear D. The V end lost 1 base, the J end lost 5 bases, and 15 bases lay between the germline ends. The CDR3 is 15 residues long. Germline CDR1 is SGHDT and CDR2 is YYEEEE. This chain's CDR3 is CASSLLGDREYGYTF. CDR3 bases: TGTGCCAGCAGCTTGCTCGGGGATCGGGAATATGGCTACACCTTC.

This clone turned up a few times. V gene TRBV15 combines with J gene TRBJ2-7; D unresolved. V was shortened by 0 bases and J by 4 bases, with 10 bases between the two germline ends. The V gene's germline CDR1 is LNHNV and CDR2 YYDKDF (reference sequence). This CDR3 contains 14 residues. The CDR3 DNA reads as TGTGCCACCAGCAGAGATGTCGGAGCATACGAGCAGTACTTC. Translating it yields CATSRDVGAYEQYF.

This chain joins TRBV4-2 and TRBJ2-5; 10 nucleotides match TRBD1. Germline trimming cut 8 bases from V and 1 base from J; bases unmatched to any gene: 10. Germline loops: CDR1 LGHNA, CDR2 YNFKEQ. The CDR3 loop spans 16 amino acids. CDR3 in amino acids: CASSLPTGGFQETQYF. CDR3 in DNA: TGTGCCAGCTCCCTACCGACAGGGGGCTTCCAAGAGACCCAGTACTTC.